The source of this T cell receptor (beta chain) is a study of lymphopenia after photon versus proton radiotherapy. Note on this clone: Its antigen is unidentified.

The CDR3 runs to 15 residues. Germline V lookup: CDR1 SGHTA, CDR2 FQGTGA. V lost 5 bases and J lost 8; bases outside the gene matches: 13. General study findings and limits: Proton therapy kept repertoires fairly stable, unlike photons, which gained effector/memory cells. Larger post-nadir TCR diversity loss correlated inversely with survival in deceased patients.

Only in-frame clones appear in the TCRdb table, and some are missing; sequencing was by immunoSEQ multiplex PCR. This sample yields approximately 45,000 clones, of which about 85% are seen a single time; around 2.2% belongs to the top ten. The chain joins TRBV7-3 to TRBJ1-2, with TRBD1 matching over 8 bases. This specimen consisted of peripheral blood, obtained from a patient treated with photon-based radiotherapy. The TCR comes from a man aged 35-49 years with gastric cancer. The CDR3 DNA is TGTGCCAGCAGCACGTCCCCCCAGGGGGCGGGAGGCTACACCTTC. Translated, it gives CASSTSPQGAGGYTF.